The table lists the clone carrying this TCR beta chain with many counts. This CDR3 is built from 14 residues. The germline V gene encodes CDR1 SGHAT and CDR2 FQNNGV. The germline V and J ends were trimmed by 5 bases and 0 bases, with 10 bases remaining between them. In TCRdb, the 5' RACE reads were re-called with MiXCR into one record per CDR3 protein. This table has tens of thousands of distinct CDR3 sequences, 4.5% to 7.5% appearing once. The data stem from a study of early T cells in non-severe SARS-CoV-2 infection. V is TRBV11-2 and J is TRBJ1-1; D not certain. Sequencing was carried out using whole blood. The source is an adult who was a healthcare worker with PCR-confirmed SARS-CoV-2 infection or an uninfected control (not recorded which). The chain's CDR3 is CASSPPTVNTEAFF. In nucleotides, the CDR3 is TGTGCCAGCAGCCCCCCCACTGTGAACACTGAAGCTTTCTTT. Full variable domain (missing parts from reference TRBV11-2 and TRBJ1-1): EAGVAQSPRYKIIEKRQSVAFWCNPISGHATLYWYQQILGQGPKLLIQFQNNGVVDDSQLPKDRFSAERLKGVDSTLKIQPAKLEDSAVYLCASSPPTVNTEAFFGQGTRLTVV.